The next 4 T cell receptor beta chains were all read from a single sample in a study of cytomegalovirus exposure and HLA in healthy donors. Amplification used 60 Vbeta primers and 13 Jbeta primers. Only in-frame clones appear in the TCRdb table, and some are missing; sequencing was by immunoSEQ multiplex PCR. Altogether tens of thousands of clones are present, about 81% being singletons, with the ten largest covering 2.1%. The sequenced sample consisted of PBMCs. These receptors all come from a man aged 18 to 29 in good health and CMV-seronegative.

The CDR3 nucleotides read TGTGCCAGCAGCAAAACAGGCGCGGGGCGCTATGGCTACACCTTC. Protein product: CASSKTGAGRYGYTF. V usage is TRBV21-1 and J usage is TRBJ1-2. TRBV21-1 is a recognized pseudogene. The CDR3 extends over 15 amino acids.

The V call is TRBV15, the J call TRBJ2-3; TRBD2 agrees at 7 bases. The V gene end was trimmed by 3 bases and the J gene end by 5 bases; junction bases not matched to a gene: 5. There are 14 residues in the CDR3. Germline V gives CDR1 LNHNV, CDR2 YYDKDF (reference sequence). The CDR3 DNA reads TGTGCCACCAGCAGGAGAGAGCGGGGAGATACGCAGTATTTT. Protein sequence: CATSRRERGDTQYF. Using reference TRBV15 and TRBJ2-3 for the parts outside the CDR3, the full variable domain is DAMVIQNPRYQVTQFGKPVTLSCSQTLNHNVMYWYQQKSSQAPKLLFHYYDKDFNNEADTPDNFQSRRPNTSFCFLDIRSPGLGDTAMYLCATSRRERGDTQYFGPGTRLTVL.

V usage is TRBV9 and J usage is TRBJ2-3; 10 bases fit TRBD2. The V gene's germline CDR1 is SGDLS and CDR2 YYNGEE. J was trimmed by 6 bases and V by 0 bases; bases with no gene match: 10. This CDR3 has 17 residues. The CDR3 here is CASSVAALAGVKDTQYF. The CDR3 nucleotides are TGTGCCAGCAGCGTAGCGGCCCTAGCGGGAGTTAAGGATACGCAGTATTTT.

The CDR3, as DNA: TGCGCCAGCAAACAGGGTTTGAACACTGAAGCTTTCTTT. Translation: CASKQGLNTEAFF. This rearrangement joins TRBV10-1 to TRBJ1-1; D may be TRBD1 (6 bases). The germline V and J ends were trimmed by 7 bases and 0 bases, with 9 bases remaining between them. Germline CDR1 reads WNHNN; CDR2 reads SYGVQD (reference sequence). This CDR3 comprises 13 residues.